Presented here are 32 T cell receptor beta chains from one specimen sequenced in a study of T cell responses to AZD1222 COVID-19 vaccine. TCRdb's table, derived via immunoSEQ multiplex PCR, lists solely in-frame clones and lacks some. The sample lists fewer than 130,000 clones, nearly 90% occurring once. Sequencing used peripheral blood, obtained 28 days after the second AZD1222 dose. The receptors come from an adult who received the AZD1222 COVID-19 vaccine.

This chain connects TRBV28 to TRBJ2-7, with D hard to call. The CDR3 extends over 14 amino acids. V lost 5 bases to trimming and J lost 5 bases, with 16 bases between them. Germline loops: CDR1 MDHEN, CDR2 SYDVKM. CDR3 DNA sequence: TGTGCCAGCAGTCTTCGATCTCGTGTCCACGAGCAGTACTTC. This encodes CASSLRSRVHEQYF.

The J gene is TRBJ2-5, the V gene TRBV5-6; D possibly corresponds to TRBD2 (6 bases). V was shortened by 3 bases and J by 5 bases, with 14 bases between the two germline ends. Germline CDR1 SGHDT, CDR2 YYEEEE. The CDR3 loop spans 14 amino acids. The CDR3 DNA is TGTGCCAGCAGCTCGGGACTGAGCGGGGAGACCCAGTACTTC. Its protein is CASSSGLSGETQYF.

This chain connects TRBV6-1 to TRBJ1-2; D perhaps matches TRBD1 (6 bases). This CDR3 has 13 amino acids. V was clipped by 3 bases and J by 3 bases, with 8 bases between them. Germline V gene sequence: CDR1 MNHNS, CDR2 SASEGT. The CDR3 loop is CASSDRGDYGYTF. The DNA of the CDR3 is TGTGCCAGCAGTGACAGGGGCGACTATGGCTACACCTTC.

A single count supports this clone. V gene TRBV5-1 combines with J gene TRBJ2-3; D is undetermined. Germline V gene lookup returns CDR1 SGHRS and CDR2 YFSETQ. The V end was cut by 4 bases, the J end by 2 bases, with 17 bases between. This CDR3 has 16 amino acids. The CDR3 spells CASSVGGLIPTDTQYF. In DNA, the CDR3 is TGCGCCAGCAGCGTGGGTGGATTAATTCCCACAGATACGCAGTATTTT.

This rearrangement joins TRBV5-1 to TRBJ1-2; D ambiguous. CDR3 length: 13 amino acids. V lost 1 base and J lost 11, with 15 bases in between. Germline V CDR1 and CDR2: SGHRS, YFSETQ. CDR3 region: CASSLSPSLGYTF. CDR3 sequence (DNA): TGCGCCAGCAGCTTGTCACCGTCCCTGGGGTACACCTTC.

The J gene is TRBJ2-5, the V gene TRBV27, with 13 positions matching TRBD2. The V and J ends lost 0 bases and 1 base, in that order; junction bases with no gene match: 2. This CDR3 is 17 amino acids long. The germline gives CDR1 MNHEY, CDR2 SMNVEV (reference sequence). The CDR3 DNA sequence: TGTGCCAGCAGTTTATCTTGGACTAGCGGGAGCCAAGAGACCCAGTACTTC. Encoded protein: CASSLSWTSGSQETQYF.

This rearrangement joins TRBV28 to TRBJ2-1; D possibly matches TRBD1 or TRBD2 (5 bases each). This CDR3 region has 12 residues. Germline CDR1 reads MDHEN; CDR2 reads SYDVKM. The ends were cut back, 5 bases at V and 4 bases at J, with 6 bases in the middle. CDR3 sequence (DNA): TGTGCCAGCAGTGGGGGTTACAATGAGCAGTTCTTC. This encodes CASSGGYNEQFF.

The rearrangement joins TRBV27 to TRBJ2-7; TRBD1 or TRBD2 may be the D gene (5 bases each). Germline-derived CDR1 and CDR2 are MNHEY and SMNVEV (reference sequence). V was trimmed by 5 bases and J by 1 base, leaving 18 bases between them. The CDR3 has 16 amino acids. The DNA of the CDR3 is TGTGCCAGCAGTATCGACTCGGGACCTCTATCCTACGAGCAGTACTTC. As protein: CASSIDSGPLSYEQYF.

V and J are TRBV20-1 and TRBJ2-7, with 8 bases lining up with TRBD2. Germline lookup yields CDR1 DFQATT and CDR2 SNEGSKA (reference sequence). The CDR3 is 13 residues long. With V trimmed by 3 bases and J by 2 bases, 3 bases remained unmatched. CDR3 protein: CSASLSGAYEQYF. The CDR3 region has the DNA TGCAGTGCTAGTCTTAGCGGGGCCTACGAGCAGTACTTC.

As DNA, the CDR3 is TGCGCCAGCAGCCAGGGGACTAGCGGGCACTACGAGCAGTACTTC. Residues: CASSQGTSGHYEQYF. The gene calls are TRBV4-3 and TRBJ2-7, with TRBD2 matching over 12 bases. Germline V gene lookup returns CDR1 LGHNA and CDR2 YSLEER. This CDR3 is 15 amino acids long. The V gene end was trimmed by 3 bases and the J gene end by 3 bases; junction bases not matched to a gene: 3.

This clone was observed a few times. V gene TRBV13 combines with J gene TRBJ2-2; maybe TRBD2 (5 bases). Germline assignment: CDR1 PRHDT and CDR2 FYEKMQ (reference sequence). V dropped 2 bases and J dropped 1 base, with 11 bases sitting between them. The CDR3 loop spans 16 amino acids. Here the CDR3 DNA reads TGTGCCAGCAGCTTAAAAGCGGAACTGAACACCGGGGAGCTGTTTTTT. Translated: CASSLKAELNTGELFF.

The chain has TRBV18 and TRBJ2-1, with 9 bases that match TRBD1. The CDR3 totals 15 residues. J lost 7 bases, V lost 2 bases, and 6 bases had no gene match. CDR1 KGHSH and CDR2 LQKENI come from the germline V gene. The CDR3: CASSPGTGNLNEQFF. The CDR3 coding sequence is TGTGCCAGCTCACCAGGGACAGGGAATCTGAATGAGCAGTTCTTC. The whole variable domain, filled in from reference TRBV18 and TRBJ2-1, reads NAGVMQNPRHLVRRRGQEARLRCSPMKGHSHVYWYRQLPEEGLKFMVYLQKENIIDESGMPKERFSAEFPKEGPSILRIQQVVRGDSAAYFCASSPGTGNLNEQFFGPGTRLTVL.

This clone has a handful of counts. This chain connects TRBV19 to TRBJ1-3, with D maybe TRBD1 (5 bases). This CDR3 comprises 13 residues. The V and J ends lost 9 bases and 0 bases respectively, with 9 bases between them. The V gene's germline CDR1 is LNHDA and CDR2 SQIVND (reference sequence). The CDR3, as DNA: TGTGCCAGCGGGACTTTCTCTGGAAACACCATATATTTT. It encodes CASGTFSGNTIYF.

The rearrangement links TRBV2 to TRBJ1-2; a weak D match, TRBD1 (5 bases). The germline V gene has CDR1 SNHLY and CDR2 FYNNEI. Trimming took off 8 bases at V and 0 bases at J, with 16 bases between the two ends. This CDR3 comprises 15 residues. The CDR3 protein is CASEGYKRTNYGYTF. The CDR3 region has the DNA TGTGCCAGCGAGGGGTACAAACGAACTAACTATGGCTACACCTTC.

The chain is built from TRBV30 and TRBJ2-1, with 11 bases aligning to TRBD2. V lost 6 bases, J lost 3 bases, and 4 bases stayed unmatched. Germline CDR1 reads GTSNPN; CDR2 reads SVGIG (reference sequence). There are 14 residues in the CDR3. CDR3 sequence reads: CACRLAGYYNEQFF. CDR3 DNA sequence: TGTGCCTGCCGACTAGCGGGGTACTACAATGAGCAGTTCTTC.

This clone was seen once. The genes are TRBV6-6 and TRBJ1-1; D is unclear. CDR1 and CDR2 from the germline V gene are MNHNY and SVGAGI (reference sequence). The CDR3 consists of 12 residues. V shed 5 bases and J shed 0 bases, with 4 bases lying between them. The CDR3 DNA is TGTGCCAGCAGTCCAGTGAACACTGAAGCTTTCTTT. This encodes CASSPVNTEAFF.

The V gene is TRBV10-3, the J gene TRBJ2-3; D unresolved. Germline CDR1 and CDR2: ENHRY and SYGVKD. V was pared by 4 bases and J by 0 bases, with 8 bases between. This CDR3 region has 14 residues. The CDR3 DNA reads TGTGCCATCAGTGGAAGAACTAGCACAGATACGCAGTATTTT. Its translation: CAISGRTSTDTQYF.

The chain is built from TRBV29-1 and TRBJ1-5; 8 nucleotides match TRBD1. The CDR3 loop spans 14 amino acids. Germline lookup yields CDR1 SQVTM and CDR2 ANQGSEA. The ends lost 4 bases at V and 11 bases at J; junction bases unmatched: 13. In DNA, the CDR3 is TGCAGCGTTGGGGGGACAGGTGGTACCTTGGCCCAGCATTTT. It specifies CSVGGTGGTLAQHF.

The V and J genes are TRBV6-6 and TRBJ2-3, with 10 bases lining up with TRBD1. V gave up 6 bases and J gave up 1 base; unmatched junction bases: 4. The CDR3 totals 15 residues. In germline, CDR1 is MNHNY, CDR2 SVGAGI (reference sequence). The CDR3 region is CASRRQGAGTDTQYF. The CDR3 nucleotides are TGTGCCAGCAGACGACAGGGGGCGGGCACAGATACGCAGTATTTT.

The chain employs TRBV30 and TRBJ2-1; the D is unclear. Deletions cut 2 bases from V and 4 bases from J, with 9 bases between. The CDR3 extends over 13 amino acids. Germline loops: CDR1 GTSNPN, CDR2 SVGIG (reference sequence). In DNA form, the CDR3 reads TGTGCCTGGAGTCCGTGGGAATACAATGAGCAGTTCTTC. Its translation: CAWSPWEYNEQFF.

The V gene is TRBV19, the J gene TRBJ1-5; a weak D match, TRBD1 (5 bases). The CDR3 consists of 14 residues. The V end lost 1 base, the J end lost 7 bases, and 11 bases lay between the germline ends. The germline V gene encodes CDR1 LNHDA and CDR2 SQIVND (reference sequence). The CDR3: CASSIVGTRQPQHF. The CDR3 DNA reads as TGTGCCAGTAGTATAGTAGGGACCAGGCAGCCCCAGCATTTT.

The V and J genes are TRBV5-1 and TRBJ2-2; no clear D. Germline assignment: CDR1 SGHRS and CDR2 YFSETQ. The CDR3 sequence is 17 residues long. V shed 1 base and J shed 0 bases, with 13 bases lying between them. CDR3 coding DNA: TGCGCCAGCAGCTTGAATGCTCCAACATCGAACACCGGGGAGCTGTTTTTT. Its translation is CASSLNAPTSNTGELFF.

The chain is built from TRBV12-3 or TRBV12-4 and TRBJ1-1; possible D gene TRBD1, 5 bases. The CDR3 has 13 amino acids. With 5 bases removed from V and 3 bases from J, the gap between germline ends came to 10 bases. CDR3 bases: TGTGCCAGCAGTCTCCGACAGTACACTGAAGCTTTCTTT. This sequence encodes CASSLRQYTEAFF.

The chain links TRBV2 to TRBJ2-6; 12 positions agree with TRBD1. In germline, CDR1 is SNHLY, CDR2 FYNNEI. This CDR3 contains 16 residues. Losses at the gene ends were 9 bases for V and 1 base for J; bases not matched to a gene: 4. CDR3 in amino acids: CARGTGGGSGANVLTF. The CDR3 DNA is TGTGCCAGAGGGACAGGGGGCGGATCTGGGGCCAACGTCCTGACTTTC. Full variable domain (remainder filled in from reference TRBV2 and TRBJ2-6): EPEVTQTPSHQVTQMGQEVILRCVPISNHLYFYWYRQILGQKVEFLVSFYNNEISEKSEIFDDQFSVERPDGSNFTLKIRSTKLEDSAMYFCARGTGGGSGANVLTFGAGSRLTVL.

The rearrangement joins TRBV3-1 (or the pseudogene TRBV3-2) to TRBJ2-7; no clear D gene. Deletions cut 1 base from V and 6 bases from J, with 19 bases between. CDR3 length: 16 amino acids. CDR1 LGHDT and CDR2 YNNKEL come from the germline V gene (reference sequence). CDR3 residues: CASSQALLSPRVEQYF. The CDR3, as DNA: TGTGCCAGCAGCCAAGCTCTGCTTAGTCCCAGAGTCGAGCAGTACTTC.

This chain uses TRBV18 with TRBJ2-7; 9 positions agree with TRBD1. The CDR3 runs to 16 residues. Germline V gene lookup returns CDR1 KGHSH and CDR2 LQKENI. Trimming at V came to 3 bases and at J to 3 bases, leaving 9 bases not matched to a gene. CDR3 in amino acids: CASSPSTGTGNYEQYF. In DNA, the CDR3 is TGTGCCAGCTCACCTAGTACCGGGACAGGGAACTACGAGCAGTACTTC.

V gene TRBV12-3 or TRBV12-4 combines with J gene TRBJ2-2; no clear D. V lost 6 bases and J 4 bases, leaving 3 bases between the germline ends. This CDR3 region has 11 residues. CDR3: CASRTTGELFF. The CDR3 DNA follows: TGTGCCAGCAGAACCACCGGGGAGCTGTTTTTT.

The chain links TRBV28 to TRBJ2-7; D uncertain. CDR1 MDHEN and CDR2 SYDVKM come from the germline V gene. CDR3 length: 13 amino acids. V shed 5 bases and J shed 3 bases, with 11 bases lying between them. The CDR3 is CASSRLTVYEQYF. The CDR3 nucleotides read TGTGCCAGCAGTCGGCTGACTGTCTACGAGCAGTACTTC.

This chain joins TRBV9 and TRBJ1-1; 8 bases are a match to TRBD1. The V segment lost 0 bases and the J segment 3 bases; nucleotides outside the gene matches: 1. CDR3 length: 14 residues. Germline assignment: CDR1 SGDLS and CDR2 YYNGEE. The CDR3 here is CASSVEQGDTEAFF. In nucleotides, the CDR3 is TGTGCCAGCAGCGTAGAACAGGGGGACACTGAAGCTTTCTTT. The full variable domain, completed using reference TRBV9 and TRBJ1-1, is DSGVTQTPKHLITATGQRVTLRCSPRSGDLSVYWYQQSLDQGLQFLIQYYNGEERAKGNILERFSAQQFPDLHSELNLSSLELGDSALYFCASSVEQGDTEAFFGQGTRLTVV.

The chain is built from TRBV6-1 and TRBJ1-1; D is uncertain. The V gene's germline CDR1 is MNHNS and CDR2 SASEGT. CDR3 length equals 12 residues. Trimming cost V 0 bases and J 11 bases, with 10 bases left between them. This CDR3 is CASSEAGGRAFF. Here the CDR3 DNA reads TGTGCCAGCAGTGAAGCGGGAGGTAGGGCTTTCTTT.

The chain employs TRBV19 and TRBJ1-4; TRBD1 matches at 7 bases. Germline lookup yields CDR1 LNHDA and CDR2 SQIVND (reference sequence). The V and J ends lost 3 bases and 6 bases, in that order; junction bases with no gene match: 4. CDR3 size: 14 residues. The CDR3 is CASSISGGYEKLFF. The CDR3 DNA reads as TGTGCCAGTAGTATTTCAGGGGGTTATGAAAAACTGTTTTTT.

This chain links TRBV18 with TRBJ2-1; 9 bases are a match to TRBD1. Germline V gene data show CDR1 as KGHSH and CDR2 as LQKENI. This CDR3 has 14 residues. Trimming took 6 bases from V and 4 from J; bases not matched to a gene: 4. The CDR3 is CASSGTGLYNEQFF. Written as DNA, the CDR3 is TGTGCCAGCTCGGGGACAGGGTTGTACAATGAGCAGTTCTTC. Full variable domain (rest looked up from reference TRBV18 and TRBJ2-1): NAGVMQNPRHLVRRRGQEARLRCSPMKGHSHVYWYRQLPEEGLKFMVYLQKENIIDESGMPKERFSAEFPKEGPSILRIQQVVRGDSAAYFCASSGTGLYNEQFFGPGTRLTVL.